These T cell receptor beta chains were read from a single sample in a study of vaccination and CD4 T cells after COVID-19. MiXCR, applied by TCRdb to the PCR reads, yields one record per CDR3 protein. The data show some 8,000 distinct CDR3 sequences, around 64% seen once. No antigen has been assigned to these receptors. The sample taken for sequencing was CD4+ T cells from blood, cultured in vitro. These receptors originate from a human donor who had recovered from COVID-19. Both conserved end residues are part of each CDR3. Each record gives: CDR3 length, clone size, D gene, V gene, J gene, CDR3 protein, CDR3 DNA. D genes are given only for firm matches. The size field is filled for only some rows; it gives once, few, many or a size class.

15	few	NA	TRBV21-1	TRBJ1-2	CASSKPTLGGPGYTF	TGTGCCAGCAGCAAACCTACATTAGGGGGGCCTGGCTACACCTTC
15	NA	TRBD1	TRBV11-2	TRBJ2-7	CASSLERTGTYEQYF	TGTGCCAGCAGCTTAGAGAGGACAGGGACCTACGAGCAGTACTTC
13	NA	NA	TRBV10-3	TRBJ1-1	CAIIQQAGTEAFF	TGTGCCATCATTCAACAGGCGGGCACTGAAGCTTTCTTT
13	NA	NA	TRBV19	TRBJ2-1	CAASGGSYNEQFF	TGTGCCGCGTCGGGTGGATCCTACAATGAGCAGTTCTTC
18	NA	TRBD1	TRBV7-9	TRBJ2-6	CASSLRQGAFSGANVLTF	TGTGCCAGCAGCTTAAGGCAGGGGGCTTTTAGTGGGGCCAACGTCCTGACTTTC
16	NA	NA	TRBV7-8	TRBJ2-7	CASSAYRGGGPYEQYF	TGTGCCAGCAGCGCCTACAGGGGAGGAGGCCCCTACGAGCAGTACTTC
16	NA	NA	TRBV5-8	TRBJ1-1	CASSPRVRAMNTEAFF	TGTGCCAGCAGCCCCAGGGTACGGGCCATGAACACTGAAGCTTTCTTT
11	NA	NA	TRBV27	TRBJ1-5	CASSPREPQHF	TGTGCCAGCAGTCCGAGGGAGCCCCAGCATTTT
13	NA	NA	TRBV10-2	TRBJ1-5	CASTTGSDQPQHF	TGCGCCAGCACCACAGGCTCGGATCAGCCCCAGCATTTT
14	NA	NA	TRBV12-3/TRBV12-4	TRBJ2-3	CASSLGTFTDTQYF	TGTGCCAGCAGTTTAGGGACGTTCACAGATACGCAGTATTTT